These 31 T cell receptor beta chains were all obtained from the same sample, sequenced in a study of spatial heterogeneity in lung cancer. Time point given: blood at routine non-recurrence follow-up after resection. TCRdb re-analysed the 5' RACE reads in MiXCR, keeping a single row per CDR3 protein. Of over 15,000 distinct CDR3 sequences listed, 5% to 6.5% are singletons. The sequenced sample was PBMCs, obtained at follow-up. The source of these receptors is a male donor with early-stage non-small cell lung cancer.

This clonotype was observed at least ten times. The chain employs TRBV12-3 or TRBV12-4 and TRBJ1-2, with D perhaps TRBD1 (5 bases). Trimming stripped 3 bases from V and 3 bases from J, with 11 bases between. There are 14 residues in the CDR3. This CDR3 reads CASSFGGVDYGYTF. In nucleotides, the CDR3 is TGTGCCAGCAGTTTCGGGGGGGTGGACTATGGCTACACCTTC.

Many counts were recorded for this clonotype. This sequence joins TRBV19 and TRBJ2-7; 10 positions agree with TRBD1. This CDR3 contains 15 residues. With 4 bases clipped from V and 6 bases from J, the junction kept 9 bases outside the gene matches. Germline V gives CDR1 LNHDA, CDR2 SQIVND (reference sequence). CDR3 amino acids: CASSTERDRGSEQYF. In nucleotides, the CDR3 is TGTGCCAGTAGTACCGAACGGGACAGGGGAAGCGAGCAGTACTTC.

In its sample, this clonotype is medium-sized. The chain employs TRBV28 and TRBJ1-1, with a weak D call TRBD1 (5 bases). Germline V lookup: CDR1 MDHEN, CDR2 SYDVKM. The CDR3 loop spans 15 amino acids. Trimming took 2 bases from V and 5 from J, leaving 15 bases between them. For the CDR3, the DNA is TGTGCCAGCAGTTTAAGGGGCTTCTCGGAAACTGAAGCTTTCTTT. Protein: CASSLRGFSETEAFF.

The V and J genes are TRBV10-2 and TRBJ2-7; D not resolved. Germline V gene lookup returns CDR1 WSHSY and CDR2 SAAADI. V gave up 3 bases and J gave up 2 bases, with 2 bases separating them. The CDR3 covers 11 residues. CDR3 DNA sequence: TGCGCCAGCAGTGATACCTACGAGCAGTACTTC. It yields the protein CASSDTYEQYF.

This clonotype has at least ten counts. The V gene is TRBV7-8, the J gene TRBJ2-5; 7 bases are shared with TRBD1. CDR1 SGHVS and CDR2 FQNEAQ come from the germline V gene. The CDR3 length is 15 residues. With V trimmed by 1 base and J by 4 bases, 6 bases remained unmatched. The chain's CDR3 is CASSLVGQTRETQYF. The CDR3, as DNA: TGTGCCAGCAGCTTAGTGGGACAGACGAGAGAGACCCAGTACTTC. The whole variable domain, remainder taken from reference TRBV7-8 and TRBJ2-5, is GAGVSQSPRYKVAKRGQDVALRCDPISGHVSLFWYQQALGQGPEFLTYFQNEAQLDKSGLPSDRFFAERPEGSVSTLKIQRTQQEDSAVYLCASSLVGQTRETQYFGPGTRLLVL.

This clonotype was seen repeatedly, ten times or more. The CDR3 loop is CASSPGRGETQYF. Here the CDR3 DNA reads TGTGCCAGCAGTCCGGGGAGGGGGGAGACCCAGTACTTC. The V and J genes are TRBV12-3 or TRBV12-4 and TRBJ2-5; D perhaps matches TRBD2 (7 bases). With 5 bases removed from V and 5 bases from J, the gap between germline ends came to 12 bases. The CDR3 is 13 residues long.

This clonotype was recorded many times. This chain links TRBV29-1 with TRBJ1-1; no reliable D call. V lost 2 bases to trimming and J lost 1 base, with 11 bases between them. The CDR3 has 14 residues. The germline gives CDR1 SQVTM, CDR2 ANQGSEA. The CDR3 here is CSVERLAANTEAFF. CDR3 sequence (DNA): TGCAGCGTTGAAAGGTTGGCCGCGAACACTGAAGCTTTCTTT.

This clonotype was observed many times. J is TRBJ2-3 and V is TRBV5-1, with 10 bases aligning to TRBD1. The CDR3 extends over 15 amino acids. Per the germline V gene, CDR1 is SGHRS and CDR2 is YFSETQ. With V trimmed by 0 bases and J by 8 bases, 6 bases remained unmatched. The CDR3 region is CASSLEDRGHVTQYF. The DNA of the CDR3 is TGCGCCAGCAGCTTGGAAGACAGGGGGCATGTTACGCAGTATTTT.

This clonotype was seen at least ten times. This sequence joins TRBV7-9 and TRBJ2-1; TRBD2 agrees at 10 bases. Germline trimming cut 5 bases from V and 4 bases from J; bases unmatched to any gene: 17. CDR3 length: 19 amino acids. CDR1 is SEHNR, CDR2 FQNEAQ, per germline (reference sequence). CDR3 coding DNA: TGTGCCAGCAGCCCCGGACTAGCGGCCATATCCAGGGGTTACAATGAGCAGTTCTTC. Amino acid sequence: CASSPGLAAISRGYNEQFF.

By its share, this clonotype is medium-sized (0.01 to 0.1%). This chain connects TRBV28 to TRBJ1-3, with D unclear. This CDR3 region has 15 residues. Trimming cost V 8 bases and J 4 bases, with 18 bases left between them. CDR1 is MDHEN, CDR2 SYDVKM, per germline. CDR3 amino acids: CASGSLPGGGNTIYF. The CDR3 coding sequence is TGTGCCAGCGGTAGTCTCCCGGGAGGCGGAAACACCATATATTTT.

Many counts were recorded for this clonotype. The genes are TRBV10-3 and TRBJ1-1; 9 nucleotides match TRBD1. There are 12 residues in the CDR3. The germline CDR1 and CDR2 sequences are ENHRY and SYGVKD. Trimming at V came to 0 bases and at J to 11 bases, leaving 1 base not matched to a gene. The CDR3 DNA reads TGTGCCATCAGTGAGTCGGGGACAGGGGCTTTCTTT. Translation: CAISESGTGAFF.

This clonotype occurred many times. V usage is TRBV6-5 and J usage is TRBJ2-3, with 9 bases fitting TRBD1. V lost 2 bases, J lost 0 bases, and 6 bases stayed unmatched. The germline V gene has CDR1 MNHEY and CDR2 SVGAGI. The CDR3 loop spans 17 amino acids. CDR3 bases: TGTGCCAGCAGTTACCGGTGGACAGGGGTTAGCACAGATACGCAGTATTTT. Residues: CASSYRWTGVSTDTQYF.

V and J are TRBV6-6 and TRBJ2-7; D is possibly TRBD1 or TRBD2 (5 bases each). Trimming stripped 9 bases from V and 2 bases from J, with 11 bases between. Germline lookup yields CDR1 MNHNY and CDR2 SVGAGI (reference sequence). The CDR3 sequence is 12 residues long. CDR3 in amino acids: CASSGTAYEQYF. In DNA, the CDR3 is TGTGCCAGTTCCGGGACGGCCTACGAGCAGTACTTC.

This clonotype occurred many times. The V gene is TRBV29-1, the J gene TRBJ2-1; 11 bases align to TRBD2. V lost 7 bases to trimming and J lost 7 bases; unmatched junction nucleotides: 0. The CDR3 contains 11 residues. Germline-derived CDR1 and CDR2 are SQVTM and ANQGSEA. CDR3 bases: TGCAGCGGACTAGCGGGGAATGAGCAGTTCTTC. Translating gives CSGLAGNEQFF.

In its sample, this clonotype is medium-sized (0.01 to 0.1%). The chain recombines TRBV20-1 with TRBJ1-1, with no clear D. The V gene's germline CDR1 is DFQATT and CDR2 SNEGSKA (reference sequence). Trimming took off 3 bases at V and 6 bases at J, with 8 bases between the two ends. CDR3 length equals 11 residues. CDR3 sequence: CSARAPPEAFF. The CDR3 coding sequence is TGCAGTGCTAGGGCACCCCCTGAAGCTTTCTTT.

This clonotype has at least ten counts. One end of the junction fails to match germline, which may point to a read error. V is TRBV2 and J is TRBJ2-7; TRBD2 agrees at 11 bases. Germline CDR1 reads SNHLY; CDR2 reads FYNNEI. The CDR3 contains 15 residues. The CDR3 DNA reads TGTGCCAGCAGGGAAGGACTAGCGGGTTTATACGAGCAGTACTTC. Its protein is CASREGLAGLYEQYF.

The chain carries TRBV7-9 and TRBJ1-1; D uncertain. This CDR3 spans 14 amino acids. Deletions cut 3 bases from V and 0 bases from J, with 8 bases between. Looked up from germline, CDR1 is SEHNR and CDR2 is FQNEAQ (reference sequence). The CDR3 bases are TGTGCCAGCAGCTTGAGGCGATTGAACACTGAAGCTTTCTTT. Its translation is CASSLRRLNTEAFF.

This chain links TRBV11-2 with TRBJ2-5; the match to TRBD1 covers 8 bases. This CDR3 is built from 14 residues. J gave up 5 bases and V 2 bases, and 4 bases lay outside the gene matches. Per germline, CDR1 SGHAT and CDR2 FQNNGV. CDR3 protein: CASSLQGALETQYF. DNA for the CDR3: TGTGCCAGCAGCTTACAGGGGGCGTTGGAGACCCAGTACTTC.

This clonotype showed up just a few times. The chain combines TRBV20-1 with TRBJ2-7, with a tentative D call TRBD2 (5 bases). This CDR3 spans 13 amino acids. Germline V gene data show CDR1 as DFQATT and CDR2 as SNEGSKA (reference sequence). The ends were cut back, 4 bases at V and 1 base at J, with 11 bases in the middle. The CDR3 here is CSAKGGRSYEQYF. In nucleotides, the CDR3 is TGCAGTGCTAAGGGCGGGCGGTCCTACGAGCAGTACTTC.

The rearrangement links TRBV10-3 to TRBJ1-2; D unresolved. The CDR3 loop spans 13 amino acids. Trimming removed 0 bases at V and 8 bases at J, with 10 bases between. Germline V gene sequence: CDR1 ENHRY, CDR2 SYGVKD. The CDR3 DNA is TGTGCCATCAGTGAGTCGAGCGGTCGCGGCTACACCTTC. It specifies CAISESSGRGYTF.

Relative to its sample, this clonotype is medium-sized. This sequence joins TRBV4-2 and TRBJ2-7; D gene ambiguous. Germline CDR1 and CDR2: LGHNA and YNFKEQ. The CDR3 totals 15 residues. V was pared by 0 bases and J by 5 bases, with 14 bases between. As DNA, the CDR3 is TGTGCCAGCAGCCAAGATCTGGACCAACTCGACGAGCAGTACTTC. It codes for CASSQDLDQLDEQYF.

This clonotype was recorded at least ten times. The chain employs TRBV27 and TRBJ2-1; weak D call: TRBD1 (6 bases). This CDR3 spans 14 amino acids. Germline assignment: CDR1 MNHEY and CDR2 SMNVEV (reference sequence). Deletions cut 3 bases from V and 5 bases from J, with 11 bases between. CDR3 loop: CASSFRDTHNEQFF. CDR3 DNA: TGTGCCAGCAGTTTCAGGGACACACACAATGAGCAGTTCTTC.

This clonotype is medium-sized within its sample. The chain links TRBV6-2 or TRBV6-3 to TRBJ1-1; no clear D. V dropped 7 bases and J dropped 0 bases, with 9 bases sitting between them. This CDR3 has 13 residues. Germline V gene lookup returns CDR1 MNHEY and CDR2 SVGEGT. DNA for the CDR3: TGTGCCAGCAACCGGGTATTGAACACTGAAGCTTTCTTT. This translates into CASNRVLNTEAFF.

Many counts were recorded for this clonotype. The genes are TRBV7-9 and TRBJ2-3, with unresolved D. The V and J ends lost 1 base and 1 base respectively, with 9 bases between them. The germline gives CDR1 SEHNR, CDR2 FQNEAQ (reference sequence). This CDR3 region has 15 residues. The CDR3 bases are TGTGCCAGCAGCTTAGACGGAAAACGCACAGATACGCAGTATTTT. Its protein is CASSLDGKRTDTQYF.

This clonotype was picked up many times. This rearrangement joins TRBV20-1 to TRBJ2-1; D perhaps matches TRBD1 (5 bases). Trimming stripped 0 bases from V and 8 bases from J, with 11 bases between. CDR3 length: 13 amino acids. The V gene's germline CDR1 is DFQATT and CDR2 SNEGSKA (reference sequence). Written as DNA, the CDR3 is TGCAGTGCTAGAGAAGGGGCTCTCGATGAGCAGTTCTTC. Translation: CSAREGALDEQFF.

The V gene is TRBV5-6, the J gene TRBJ1-2; TRBD1 matches 7 bases. The CDR3 sequence is 13 residues long. The junction had 5 bases not matched to a gene; V was cut back by 6 bases and J by 3 bases. The germline gives CDR1 SGHDT, CDR2 YYEEEE. The CDR3 bases are TGTGCCAGCACCCTACAGGGGTACTATGGCTACACCTTC. It translates to CASTLQGYYGYTF.

This chain uses TRBV7-9 with TRBJ1-2; tentative D call: TRBD1 (5 bases). The CDR3 is 17 residues long. CDR1 SEHNR and CDR2 FQNEAQ come from the germline V gene (reference sequence). V lost 7 bases and J 7 bases, leaving 28 bases between the germline ends. DNA of the CDR3: TGTGCCAGCACCCCCCGAGGGGCTCCACAACTTTCAGGTGGCTACACCTTC. Amino acid sequence: CASTPRGAPQLSGGYTF.

This clonotype was seen repeatedly, ten times or more. The gene calls are TRBV19 and TRBJ1-1, with D tentatively TRBD1 (5 bases). The CDR3 is 13 residues long. Germline V gives CDR1 LNHDA, CDR2 SQIVND (reference sequence). V was cut by 5 bases and J by 0 bases, with 7 bases left in between. For the CDR3, the DNA is TGTGCCAGTAGTGAGACAGTGAACACTGAAGCTTTCTTT. Its protein is CASSETVNTEAFF.

This clonotype came up many times. The chain has TRBV27 and TRBJ2-5; D might be TRBD1 or TRBD2, each matching 5 bases. V gave up 3 bases and J gave up 4 bases, with 9 bases separating them. This CDR3 region has 13 residues. Germline V lookup: CDR1 MNHEY, CDR2 SMNVEV (reference sequence). This CDR3 is CASSFRGGETQYF. CDR3 nucleotides: TGTGCCAGCAGTTTCCGTGGGGGAGAGACCCAGTACTTC.

This clonotype was seen ten or more times. The chain employs TRBV7-6 and TRBJ2-7; TRBD2 matches at 8 bases. Germline CDR1 reads SGHVS; CDR2 reads FNYEAQ. The CDR3 extends over 15 amino acids. J lost 2 bases, V lost 5 bases, and 8 bases had no gene match. The CDR3 DNA follows: TGTGCCAGCAGCAGCGGCGGTAGCGGGACCTACGAGCAGTACTTC. Translating it yields CASSSGGSGTYEQYF.

This clonotype was recorded many times. This chain links TRBV25-1 with TRBJ1-2; D possibly corresponds to TRBD1 (5 bases). Germline CDR1 is MGHDK and CDR2 is SYGVNS. The V gene lost 5 bases and the J gene lost 3 bases, with 13 bases spanning the gap. This CDR3 is 14 amino acids long. The CDR3 region has the DNA TGTGCCAGCAGTCCATGGGGCGCTGACTATGGCTACACCTTC. This gives the protein CASSPWGADYGYTF.